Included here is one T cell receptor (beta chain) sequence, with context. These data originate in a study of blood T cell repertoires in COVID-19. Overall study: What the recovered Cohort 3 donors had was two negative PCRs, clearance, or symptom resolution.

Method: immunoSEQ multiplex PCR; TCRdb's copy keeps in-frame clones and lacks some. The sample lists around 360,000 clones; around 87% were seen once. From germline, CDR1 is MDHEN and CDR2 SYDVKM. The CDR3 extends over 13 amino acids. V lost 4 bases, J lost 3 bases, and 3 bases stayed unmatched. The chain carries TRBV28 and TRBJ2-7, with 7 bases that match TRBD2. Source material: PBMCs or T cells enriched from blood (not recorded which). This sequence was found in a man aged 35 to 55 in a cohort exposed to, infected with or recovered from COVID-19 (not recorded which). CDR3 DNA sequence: TGTGCCAGCAGTTCCGAGCGGGGCTACGAGCAGTACTTC. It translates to CASSSERGYEQYF.